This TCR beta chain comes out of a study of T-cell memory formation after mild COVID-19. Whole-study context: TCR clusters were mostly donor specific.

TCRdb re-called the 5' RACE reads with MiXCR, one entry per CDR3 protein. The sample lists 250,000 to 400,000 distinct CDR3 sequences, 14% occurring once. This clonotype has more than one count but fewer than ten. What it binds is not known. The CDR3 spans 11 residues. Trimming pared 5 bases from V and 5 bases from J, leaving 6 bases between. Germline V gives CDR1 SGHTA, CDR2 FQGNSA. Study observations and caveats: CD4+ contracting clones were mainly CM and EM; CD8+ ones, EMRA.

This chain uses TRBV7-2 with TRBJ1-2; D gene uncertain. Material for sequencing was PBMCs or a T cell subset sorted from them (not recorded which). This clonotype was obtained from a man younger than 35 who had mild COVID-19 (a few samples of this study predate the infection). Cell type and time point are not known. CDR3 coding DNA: TGTGCCAGCAGCAGCCAGTATGGCTACACCTTC. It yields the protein CASSSQYGYTF.